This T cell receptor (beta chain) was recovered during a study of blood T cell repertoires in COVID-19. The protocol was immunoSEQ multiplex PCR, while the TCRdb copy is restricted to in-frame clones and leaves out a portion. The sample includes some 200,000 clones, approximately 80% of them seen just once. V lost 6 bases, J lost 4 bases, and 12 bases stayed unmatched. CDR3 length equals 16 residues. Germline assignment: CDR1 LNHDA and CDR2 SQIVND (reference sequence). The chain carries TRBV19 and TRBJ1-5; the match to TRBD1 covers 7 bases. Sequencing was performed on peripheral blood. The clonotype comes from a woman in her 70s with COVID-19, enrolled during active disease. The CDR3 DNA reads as TGTGCCAGTAGCGGCCTCGGGACAGCTATTAATCAGCCCCAGCATTTT. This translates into CASSGLGTAINQPQHF. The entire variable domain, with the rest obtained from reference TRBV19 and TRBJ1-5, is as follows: DGGITQSPKYLFRKEGQNVTLSCEQNLNHDAMYWYRQDPGQGLRLIYYSQIVNDFQKGDIAEGYSVSREKKESFPLTVTSAQKNPTAFYLCASSGLGTAINQPQHFGDGTRLSIL.